This is a list of T cell receptor beta chains from one sample in a study of shared clonotypes between healthy human individuals. The table came from immunoSEQ multiplex PCR; TCRdb's copy has only in-frame clones and leaves some out. There are about 980,000 clones in the sample; 76% occur only once, and roughly 1.5% lies in the top ten. The sequencing input was memory CD4+ T cells sorted from blood. Every receptor here comes from a man aged 18-30 years in good health. Both conserved end residues are part of each CDR3. A D gene is named only where the DNA matches it firmly. The size field is filled for only some rows; it gives once, few, many or a size class.

clone_size j_call d_call v_call cdr3_aa cdr3_nt
. TRBJ2-5 . TRBV18 CASSPPGYQETQYF TGTGCCAGCTCACCACCAGGGTACCAAGAGACCCAGTACTTC
. TRBJ2-1 . TRBV10-3 CAISDRVINEQFF TGTGCCATCAGTGACAGGGTGATCAATGAGCAGTTCTTC
. TRBJ1-6 TRBD1 TRBV5-4 CASSQDRGNSPLHF TGTGCCAGCAGCCAGGACAGGGGGAATTCACCCCTCCACTTT
. TRBJ2-2 . TRBV5-1 CASSEQGLAGPGELFF TGCGCCAGCAGCGAGCAGGGGTTAGCAGGACCCGGGGAGCTGTTTTTT
. TRBJ1-5 TRBD1 TRBV19 CASRPGQGFGNQPQHF TGTGCCAGTAGGCCCGGACAGGGGTTTGGCAATCAGCCCCAGCATTTT
. TRBJ1-6 . TRBV6-1 CASSVRGGDNSPLHF TGTGCCAGCAGTGTCAGAGGGGGGGATAATTCACCCCTCCACTTT
few TRBJ2-1 TRBD2 TRBV9 CASSVSGSHSNEQFF TGTGCCAGCAGCGTCAGCGGGAGTCATTCCAATGAGCAGTTCTTC
few TRBJ1-1 . TRBV9 CASSVGQSNTEAFF TGTGCCAGCAGCGTGGGTCAGTCGAACACTGAAGCTTTCTTT
. TRBJ1-6 . TRBV6-6 CASSYTPGDSPLHF TGTGCCAGCAGTTACACGCCGGGGGATTCACCCCTCCACTTT
few TRBJ1-2 . TRBV6-6 CASSYSNGYTF TGTGCCAGCAGTTACTCGAATGGCTACACCTTC
. TRBJ2-7 TRBD1 TRBV27 CASSLRQGAGFEQYF TGTGCCAGCAGTTTACGACAGGGGGCCGGGTTCGAGCAGTACTTC
. TRBJ2-2 . TRBV12-5 CASGLGGRRAGELFF TGTGCTAGTGGTTTGGGTGGCAGGCGGGCCGGGGAGCTGTTTTTT
once TRBJ2-3 TRBD2 TRBV5-8 CASSLAHSSGSTDTQYF TGTGCCAGCAGCTTGGCCCACTCTAGCGGTAGCACAGATACGCAGTATTTT
. TRBJ2-7 . TRBV18 CASSPGAGYEQYF TGTGCCAGCTCACCCGGGGCTGGCTACGAGCAGTACTTC
. TRBJ2-2 TRBD2 TRBV10-3 CAISDSKGGAQAGELFF TGTGCCATCAGTGACTCAAAGGGAGGGGCGCAGGCCGGGGAGCTGTTTTTT
. TRBJ2-7 . TRBV5-1 CASSLAGATYEQYF TGCGCCAGCAGCTTGGCCGGGGCGACCTACGAGCAGTACTTC
. TRBJ1-3 . TRBV7-9 CASSPRGLSGNTIYF TGTGCCAGCAGCCCCAGGGGCCTCTCTGGAAACACCATATATTTT
. TRBJ2-3 TRBD2 TRBV4-1 CASSQEHRPGLAGGPGDTQYF TGCGCCAGCAGCCAAGAGCACCGCCCGGGACTAGCGGGGGGGCCGGGGGATACGCAGTATTTT
. TRBJ2-5 . TRBV11-2 CASSSGSGETQYF TGTGCCAGCAGCTCGGGGTCTGGCGAGACCCAGTACTTC
. TRBJ2-4 . TRBV21-1 CASSKGTTSVLAKNIQYF TGTGCCAGCAGCAAAGGCACAACGTCGGTGTTAGCCAAAAACATTCAGTACTTC
. TRBJ1-4 . TRBV4-1 CASSQAGILNEKLFF TGCGCCAGCAGCCAGGCCGGGATTCTTAATGAAAAACTGTTTTTT
few TRBJ1-3 . TRBV2 CASRGSSNTIYF TGTGCCAGCAGGGGATCCTCAAACACCATATATTTT
once TRBJ2-1 TRBD2 TRBV25-1 CASSGPGTSGRSLFF TGTGCCAGCAGTGGCCCCGGGACTAGCGGGAGGAGTTTGTTCTTC
. TRBJ1-2 TRBD1 TRBV7-9 CASRTGATLGGYTF TGTGCCAGCAGGACAGGGGCCACCCTGGGGGGCTACACCTTC
few TRBJ2-3 TRBD1 TRBV11-1 CASSFGWLGQGTDTQYF TGTGCCAGCAGCTTTGGTTGGCTGGGACAGGGGACAGATACGCAGTATTTT
once TRBJ2-6 TRBD1 TRBV4-2 CASSQGDRGVNVLTF TGTGCCAGCAGCCAGGGGGACAGGGGGGTCAACGTCCTGACTTTC
. TRBJ1-1 TRBD1 TRBV18 CASSGQTNTEAFF TGTGCCAGCTCGGGACAGACGAACACTGAAGCTTTCTTT